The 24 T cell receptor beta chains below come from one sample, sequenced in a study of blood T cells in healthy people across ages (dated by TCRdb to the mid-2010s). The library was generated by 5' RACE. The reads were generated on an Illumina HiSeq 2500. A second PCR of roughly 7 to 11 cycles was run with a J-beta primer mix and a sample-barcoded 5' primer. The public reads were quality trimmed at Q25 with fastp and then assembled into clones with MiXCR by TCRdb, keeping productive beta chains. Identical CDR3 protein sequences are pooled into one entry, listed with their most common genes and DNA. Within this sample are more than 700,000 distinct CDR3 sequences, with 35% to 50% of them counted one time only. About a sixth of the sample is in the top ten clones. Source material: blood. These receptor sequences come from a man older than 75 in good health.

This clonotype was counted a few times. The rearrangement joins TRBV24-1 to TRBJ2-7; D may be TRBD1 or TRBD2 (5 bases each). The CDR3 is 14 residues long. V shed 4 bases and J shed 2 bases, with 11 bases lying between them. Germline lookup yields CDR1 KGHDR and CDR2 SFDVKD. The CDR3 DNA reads TGTGCCACCAGTGAGGGGACGGTCCCCTACGAGCAGTACTTC. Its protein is CATSEGTVPYEQYF.

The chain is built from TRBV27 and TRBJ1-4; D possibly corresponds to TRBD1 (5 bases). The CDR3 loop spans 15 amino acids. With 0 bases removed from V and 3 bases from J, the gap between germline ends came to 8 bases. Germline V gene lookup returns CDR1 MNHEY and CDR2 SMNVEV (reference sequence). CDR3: CASSLSRGPNEKLFF. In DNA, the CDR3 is TGTGCCAGCAGTTTATCAAGGGGACCTAATGAAAAACTGTTTTTT.

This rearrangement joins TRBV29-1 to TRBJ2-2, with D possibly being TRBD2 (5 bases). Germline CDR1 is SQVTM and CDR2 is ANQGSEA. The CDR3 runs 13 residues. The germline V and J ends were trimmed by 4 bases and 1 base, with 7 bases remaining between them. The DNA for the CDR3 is TGCAGCGTTGCTGGGAGGAACACCGGGGAGCTGTTTTTT. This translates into CSVAGRNTGELFF.

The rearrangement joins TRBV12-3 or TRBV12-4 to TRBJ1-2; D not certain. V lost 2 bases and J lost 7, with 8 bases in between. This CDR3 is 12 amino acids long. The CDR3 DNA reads TGTGCCAGCAGTTTATGGTCAGTTGGCTACACCTTC. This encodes CASSLWSVGYTF.

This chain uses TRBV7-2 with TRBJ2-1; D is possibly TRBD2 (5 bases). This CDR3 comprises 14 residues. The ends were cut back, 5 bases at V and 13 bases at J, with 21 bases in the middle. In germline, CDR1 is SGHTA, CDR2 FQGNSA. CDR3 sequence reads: CASSLRLTPLTQFF. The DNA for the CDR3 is TGTGCCAGCAGCCTCAGACTAACTCCCTTGACCCAGTTCTTC.

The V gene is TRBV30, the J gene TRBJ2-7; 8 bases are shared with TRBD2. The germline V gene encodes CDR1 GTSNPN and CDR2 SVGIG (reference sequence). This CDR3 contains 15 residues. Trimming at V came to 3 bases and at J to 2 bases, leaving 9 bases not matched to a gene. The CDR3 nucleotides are TGTGCCTGGAGCAACGACGGGGGGGGACCCTACGAGCAGTACTTC. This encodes CAWSNDGGGPYEQYF.

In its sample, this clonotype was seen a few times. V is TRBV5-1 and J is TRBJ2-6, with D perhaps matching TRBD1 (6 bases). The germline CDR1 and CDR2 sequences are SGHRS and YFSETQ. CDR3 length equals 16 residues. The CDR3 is CGSMGAQSSGANVLTF. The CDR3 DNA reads TGCGGATCAATGGGGGCCCAATCCTCCGGGGCCAACGTCCTGACTTTC.

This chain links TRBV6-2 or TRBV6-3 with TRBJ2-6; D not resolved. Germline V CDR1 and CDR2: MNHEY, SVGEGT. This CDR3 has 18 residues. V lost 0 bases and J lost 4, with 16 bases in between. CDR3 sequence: CASSYSIALRAGANVLTF. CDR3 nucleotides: TGTGCCAGCAGTTACTCGATAGCACTGAGAGCGGGGGCCAACGTCCTGACTTTC.

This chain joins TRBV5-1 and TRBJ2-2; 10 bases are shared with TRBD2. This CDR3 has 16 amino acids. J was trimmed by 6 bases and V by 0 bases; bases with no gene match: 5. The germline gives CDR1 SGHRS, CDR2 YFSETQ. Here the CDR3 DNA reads TGCGCCAGCAGCTTGGTACCTAGCGGGAGAGCCGGGGAGCTGTTTTTT. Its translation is CASSLVPSGRAGELFF.

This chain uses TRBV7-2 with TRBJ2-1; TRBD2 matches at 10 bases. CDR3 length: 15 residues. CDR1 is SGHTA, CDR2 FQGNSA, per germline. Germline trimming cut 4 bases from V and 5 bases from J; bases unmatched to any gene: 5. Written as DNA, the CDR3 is TGTGCCAGCAGCTATACTAGCGGGAACGACAATGAGCAGTTCTTC. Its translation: CASSYTSGNDNEQFF.

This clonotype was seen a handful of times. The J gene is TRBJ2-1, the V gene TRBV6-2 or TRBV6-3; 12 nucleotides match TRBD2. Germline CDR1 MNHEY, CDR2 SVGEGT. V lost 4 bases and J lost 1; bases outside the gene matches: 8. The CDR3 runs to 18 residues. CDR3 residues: CASSFSASGRVSYNEQFF. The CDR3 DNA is TGTGCCAGCAGTTTTTCCGCTAGCGGGAGGGTGTCCTACAATGAGCAGTTCTTC.

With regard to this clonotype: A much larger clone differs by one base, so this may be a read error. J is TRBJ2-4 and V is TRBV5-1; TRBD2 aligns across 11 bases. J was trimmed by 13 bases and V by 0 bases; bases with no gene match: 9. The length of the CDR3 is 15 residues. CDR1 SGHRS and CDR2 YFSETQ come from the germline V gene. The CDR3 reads CASSLVAGGNNEQYF. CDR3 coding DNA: TGCGCCAGCAGCTTGGTAGCGGGAGGGAACAATGAGCAGTACTTC.

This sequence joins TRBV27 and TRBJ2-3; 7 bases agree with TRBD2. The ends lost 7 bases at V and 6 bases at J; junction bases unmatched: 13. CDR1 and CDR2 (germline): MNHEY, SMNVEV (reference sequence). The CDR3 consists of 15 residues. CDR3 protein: CASTLGGRAGDTQYF. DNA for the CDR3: TGTGCCAGCACTCTGGGAGGGAGGGCCGGGGATACGCAGTATTTT.

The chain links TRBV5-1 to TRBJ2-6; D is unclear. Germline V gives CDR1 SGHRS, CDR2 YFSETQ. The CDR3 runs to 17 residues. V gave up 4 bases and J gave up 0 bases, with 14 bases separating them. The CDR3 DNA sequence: TGCGCCAGCAGCATCACAGTGACGAGCTCTGGGGCCAACGTCCTGACTTTC. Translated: CASSITVTSSGANVLTF.

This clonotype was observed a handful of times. CDR3 residues: CASSGFTGSSYNEQFF. The DNA of the CDR3 is TGTGCCAGCAGCGGATTTACAGGGAGCTCCTACAATGAGCAGTTCTTC. J is TRBJ2-1 and V is TRBV14, with D perhaps matching TRBD1 (6 bases). Trimming removed 5 bases from V and 0 bases from J, with 14 bases in between. This CDR3 has 16 residues. Germline CDR1 SGHDN, CDR2 FVKESK. Variable domain in full (rest from reference TRBV14 and TRBJ2-1): EAGVTQFPSHSVIEKGQTVTLRCDPISGHDNLYWYRRVMGKEIKFLLHFVKESKQDESGMPNNRFLAERTGGTYSTLKVQPAELEDSGVYFCASSGFTGSSYNEQFFGPGTRLTVL.

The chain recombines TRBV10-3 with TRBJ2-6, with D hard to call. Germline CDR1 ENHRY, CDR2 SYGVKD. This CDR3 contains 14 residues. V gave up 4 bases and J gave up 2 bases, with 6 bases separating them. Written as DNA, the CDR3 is TGTGCCATCAGTGTTGGGGCTGGGGCCAACGTCCTGACTTTC. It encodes CAISVGAGANVLTF.

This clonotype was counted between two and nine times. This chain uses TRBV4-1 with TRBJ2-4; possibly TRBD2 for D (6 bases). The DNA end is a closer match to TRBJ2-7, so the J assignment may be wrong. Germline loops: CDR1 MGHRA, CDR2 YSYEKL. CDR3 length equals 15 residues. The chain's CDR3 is CASSQDPGTPYEQYF. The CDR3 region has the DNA TGCGCCAGCAGCCAAGACCCCGGGACTCCCTACGAGCAGTACTTC.

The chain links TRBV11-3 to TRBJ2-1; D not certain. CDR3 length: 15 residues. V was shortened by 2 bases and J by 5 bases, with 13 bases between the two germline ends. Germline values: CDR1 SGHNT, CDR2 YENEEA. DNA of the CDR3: TGTGCCAGCAGCTTAATAGGTCTTGCCCACAATGAGCAGTTCTTC. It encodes CASSLIGLAHNEQFF.

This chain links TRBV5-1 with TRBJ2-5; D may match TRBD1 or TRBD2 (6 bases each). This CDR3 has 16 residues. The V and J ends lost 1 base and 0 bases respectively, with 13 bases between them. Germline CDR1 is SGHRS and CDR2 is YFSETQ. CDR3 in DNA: TGCGCCAGCAGCTTGCGGGGGCCAGGGTACCAAGAGACCCAGTACTTC. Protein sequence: CASSLRGPGYQETQYF.

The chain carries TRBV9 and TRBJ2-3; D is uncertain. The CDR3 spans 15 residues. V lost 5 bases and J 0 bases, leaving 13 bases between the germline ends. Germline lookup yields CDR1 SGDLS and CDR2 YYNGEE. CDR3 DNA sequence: TGTGCCAGCAGGCCTGGATTTCTCAGCACAGATACGCAGTATTTT. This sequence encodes CASRPGFLSTDTQYF.

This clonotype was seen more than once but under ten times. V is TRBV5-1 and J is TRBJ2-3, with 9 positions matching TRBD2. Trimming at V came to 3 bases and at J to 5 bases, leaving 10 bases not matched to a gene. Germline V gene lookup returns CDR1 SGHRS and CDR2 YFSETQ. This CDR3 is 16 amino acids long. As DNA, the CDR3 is TGCGCCAGCAGCTATGGACTAGCGACCATCGGAGATACGCAGTATTTT. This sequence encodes CASSYGLATIGDTQYF.

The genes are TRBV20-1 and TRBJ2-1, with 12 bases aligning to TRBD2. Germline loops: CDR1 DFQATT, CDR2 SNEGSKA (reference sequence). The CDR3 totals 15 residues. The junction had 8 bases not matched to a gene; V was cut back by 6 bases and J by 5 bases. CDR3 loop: CSARILAGGHNEQFF. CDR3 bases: TGCAGTGCGAGAATACTAGCGGGGGGCCACAATGAGCAGTTCTTC.

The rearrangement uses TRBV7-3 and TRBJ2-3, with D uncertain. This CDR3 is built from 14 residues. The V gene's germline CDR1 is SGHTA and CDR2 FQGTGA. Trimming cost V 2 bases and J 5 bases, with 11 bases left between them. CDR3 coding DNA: TGTGCCAGCAGCTTATTTCCGGGTGTAGATACGCAGTATTTT. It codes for CASSLFPGVDTQYF.

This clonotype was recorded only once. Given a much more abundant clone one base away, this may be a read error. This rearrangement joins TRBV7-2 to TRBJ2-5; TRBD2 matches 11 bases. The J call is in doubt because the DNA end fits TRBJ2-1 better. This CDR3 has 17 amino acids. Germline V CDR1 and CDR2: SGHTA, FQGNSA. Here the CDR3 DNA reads TGTGCCAGCAGCTCTTCCAGACTAGCGGGATACGGGGAGACCCAGTTCTTC. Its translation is CASSSSRLAGYGETQFF.